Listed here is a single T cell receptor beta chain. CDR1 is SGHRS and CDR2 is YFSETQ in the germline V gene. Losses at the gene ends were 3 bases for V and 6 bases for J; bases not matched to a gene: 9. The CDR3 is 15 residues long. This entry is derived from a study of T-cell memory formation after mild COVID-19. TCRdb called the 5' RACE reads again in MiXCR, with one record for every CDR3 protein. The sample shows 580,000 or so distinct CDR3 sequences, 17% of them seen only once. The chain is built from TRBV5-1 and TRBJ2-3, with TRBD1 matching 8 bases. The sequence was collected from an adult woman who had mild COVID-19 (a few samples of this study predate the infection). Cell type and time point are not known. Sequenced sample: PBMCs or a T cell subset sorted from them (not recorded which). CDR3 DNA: TGCGCCAGCAGCTCAGGGGGCGCGGTGATGGATACGCAGTATTTT. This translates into CASSSGGAVMDTQYF.